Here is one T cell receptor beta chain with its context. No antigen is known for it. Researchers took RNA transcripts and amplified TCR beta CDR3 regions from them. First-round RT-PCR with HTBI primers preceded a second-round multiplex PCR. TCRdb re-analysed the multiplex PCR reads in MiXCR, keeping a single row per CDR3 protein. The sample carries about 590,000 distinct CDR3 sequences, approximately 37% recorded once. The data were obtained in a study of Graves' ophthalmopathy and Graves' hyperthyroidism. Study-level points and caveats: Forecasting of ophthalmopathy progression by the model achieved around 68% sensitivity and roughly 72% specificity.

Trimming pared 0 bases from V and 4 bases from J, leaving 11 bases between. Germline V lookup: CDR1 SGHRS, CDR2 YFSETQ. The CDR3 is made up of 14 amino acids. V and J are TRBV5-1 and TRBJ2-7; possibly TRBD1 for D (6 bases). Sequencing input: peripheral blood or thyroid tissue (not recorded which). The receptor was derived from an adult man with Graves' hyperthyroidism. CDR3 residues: CASSLAGEVYEQYF. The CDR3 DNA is TGCGCCAGCAGCTTGGCAGGGGAAGTGTACGAGCAGTACTTC.